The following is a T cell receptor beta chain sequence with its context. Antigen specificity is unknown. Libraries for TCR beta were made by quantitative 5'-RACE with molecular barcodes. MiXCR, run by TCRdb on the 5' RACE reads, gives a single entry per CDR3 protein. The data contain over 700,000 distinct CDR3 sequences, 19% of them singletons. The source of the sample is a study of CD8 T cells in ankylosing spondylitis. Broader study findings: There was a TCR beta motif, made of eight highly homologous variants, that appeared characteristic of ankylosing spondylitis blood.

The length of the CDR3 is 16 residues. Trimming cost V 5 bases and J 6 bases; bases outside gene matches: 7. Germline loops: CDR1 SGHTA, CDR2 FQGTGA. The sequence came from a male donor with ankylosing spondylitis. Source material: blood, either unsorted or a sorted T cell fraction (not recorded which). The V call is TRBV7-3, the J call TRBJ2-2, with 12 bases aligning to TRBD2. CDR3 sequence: CASSPGLAGLAGELFF. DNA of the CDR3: TGTGCCAGCAGCCCCGGACTAGCGGGGTTGGCCGGGGAGCTGTTTTTT.